This T cell receptor (beta chain) was captured in a study of blood T cell repertoires in COVID-19. Study-level information: Nucleic acid was either cDNA or gDNA, and it came from T cells, B-cell-depleted T cells, or PBMCs.

Original processing methods: Amplification of reference gene primers was used by the study to estimate nucleated cell counts. Clones were sequenced by immunoSEQ multiplex PCR, and TCRdb holds only the in-frame ones, with some missing. The V and J calls and clone size are taken from that table; D and trimming were inferred from the DNA. The sample yields 25,000 to 35,000 clones, over 90% seen once. Sequenced material: peripheral blood. The TCR originated in a human donor in a cohort sampled during active COVID-19.

CDR3 in amino acids: CASSLKGTGSNQPQHF. The CDR3 DNA follows: TGTGCCAGCAGCCTAAAGGGTACAGGTAGCAATCAGCCCCAGCATTTT. The chain is built from TRBV6-6 and TRBJ1-5; possibly TRBD1 for D (5 bases). From germline, CDR1 is MNHNY and CDR2 SVGAGI (reference sequence). Trimming left V 6 bases short and J 0 bases short, with 15 bases between. The CDR3 consists of 16 residues.